Below, one T cell receptor (beta chain) is given with its context. What this receptor recognizes is not known. There are no base qualities to consult, and no much larger clone falls within one base. This sample is part of a study of blood T cell repertoires in COVID-19 (dated by TCRdb to the early 2020s). Describing the broader study: Collaborator samples came from the United States, Italy and Spain and covered acute and convalescent phases of COVID-19. The material from the prospective study consisted of cDNA or gDNA derived from T cells, B-cell-depleted T cells, or PBMCs. Subjects who had been exposed to COVID-19, were actively infected with it, or had recovered from it provided the deeply sampled blood TCRbeta repertoires that made up the dataset. The repertoires were made available in a free public database intended to serve as a resource for research on the immune response to SARS-CoV-2. The samples were drawn from the first 160 participants of the ongoing ImmuneRACE study and from 950 to 1,500 subjects provided by 6 global collaborators. Sample metadata almost always included a de-identified subject ID, COVID-19 status, age in years and sex. HLA class I and class II types, where available, came from metadata supplied by the sample provider rather than from assay-based typing.

Whole blood was collected in K2EDTA tubes by collaborating institutions according to the institutions' own protocols. For TCRbeta analysis, collaborators shipped samples in one of three forms: frozen whole blood, isolated PBMCs, or DNA extracted from either of those sample types. From the germline V gene, CDR1 is MNHEY and CDR2 is SVGEGT. Trimming takes 3 bases from V and 3 bases from J, and the germline ends sit 11 bases apart. The cysteine opens and the phenylalanine closes a CDR3 of 14 amino acids. Only the CDR3 portion is preserved as DNA: 42 bases, with reading frame beginning at the first base. Study-level results and caveats: How much clinical and demographic metadata was included differed by source and by participant, and the metadata was provided uncurated.

The immunoSEQ Assay, a bias-controlled multiplex PCR, was used to amplify TCRbeta CDR3 regions from genomic DNA. In the source study's methods: The number of nucleated cells in each sample was estimated from the amplification of reference gene primers within the assay. To quantify the absolute abundance of each unique TCRbeta CDR3 rearrangement, sequence reads were collapsed and filtered. For each sample, productive Simpson clonality was calculated by taking the square root of Simpson's diversity index across productive rearrangements. Entries here come from immuneACCESS through TCRdb and include only in-frame sequences with V and J called. Some clones fail to appear in such tables; in the studies checked, an unresolved V gene covers under half of the shortfall, and the cause of the remainder is unknown. That table furnishes V, J and clone size, whereas the DNA furnished D and trimming. Recorded for this sample are under 300,000 clones; 70% to 90% of them occurred a single time. The ten top clones hold approximately 10% of the sample.

Rearrangement joined TRBV6-2 or TRBV6-3 to TRBJ1-2; TRBD1 could be the D gene, as 6 bases match. The sequencing input was peripheral blood. This TCR came from a woman aged 65 to 85 with acute or convalescent COVID-19. The encoded CDR3 is CASSYTGTHYGYTF. The bases are TGTGCCAGCAGTTATACAGGGACGCACTATGGCTACACCTTC.